This T cell receptor beta chain comes out of a study of OX40 agonist ivuxolimab in advanced cancers. Some background on the complete study: The costimulatory receptor OX40 (CD134) was targeted by ivuxolimab, a fully human IgG2 agonistic monoclonal antibody. Intravenous ivuxolimab was administered to patients every 2 weeks at six dose levels: 0.01, 0.1, 0.3, 1.5, 3 and 10 mg/kg. Of the 50 to 55 patients in dose escalation, about 20 had hepatocellular carcinoma, roughly 15 had melanoma, 9 had renal cell carcinoma and 9 had head and neck cancer. In the dose-escalation cohort, 82.7% of patients were male, and the mean age was approximately 64 years, with a range of roughly 23 to 85. Prior anti-PD-1, anti-PD-L1 or anti-CTLA-4 therapy was permitted, and less than 45% of dose-escalation patients had received checkpoint inhibitors. Three dose-escalation patients achieved partial responses, one with hepatocellular carcinoma and two with cutaneous melanoma. The point of sequencing TCRbeta in the periphery was to test whether ivuxolimab changed TCR sequence diversity and drove clonal T-cell expansion. The paper reports the monotherapy dose-escalation portion (N = 52 patients) of the phase I ivuxolimab trial. What the work shows at the level of the full study, not this receptor alone: Partial responders in the 0.1-3.0 mg/kg groups had among the lowest normalized peripheral clonal expansion, especially among CD8+ T cells. The antigen specificity of the clonally expanded peripheral T cells was not determined. At doses of 0.1 to 3.0 mg/kg, clonal expansion of both CD4+ and CD8+ blood T cells was observed from baseline to week 6. After ivuxolimab, expanded clones were on average more numerous among CD8+ T cells than among CD4+ T cells. Low levels of normalized T-cell clonal expansion were also seen in some patients who did not respond.

Genomic DNA was extracted from sorted cells for sequencing of the TCRbeta CDR3 region. TCRbeta CDR3 regions were sequenced using the immunoSEQ Assay. Drawn from immuneACCESS, this table holds only the in-frame rearrangements with V and J called that TCRdb kept. Clones are partly lost; checked studies trace under half to an unresolved V gene and leave the rest unexplained. Recorded for this sample are some 8,000 clones; around 75% of them occurred a single time. The top ten hold 15% to 20% of the sample. Patients with a history of autoimmune disease or receiving systemic immunosuppression were excluded from the trial. Peripheral blood for TCR sequencing was collected from all dose cohorts at baseline, on cycle 4 day 1, and on cycle 7 day 1. Samples came from an open-label, multicenter, first-in-human phase I dose-escalation trial of ivuxolimab. Adults with locally advanced or metastatic melanoma, renal cell carcinoma, hepatocellular carcinoma or head and neck squamous cell carcinoma were enrolled in the trial. CD4+ and CD8+ T cells were sorted separately from peripheral blood before TCR sequencing.

The sample holds one count of this clone. Its antigen specificity is not known. No clone much larger than this one lies a single base away; base qualities are absent. CDR1 and CDR2, looked up from the germline V gene, are SGHRS and YFSETQ. Trimming at the junction amounts to 1 base on V and 5 bases on J, and the germline ends lie 16 bases apart. The CDR3 numbers 15 residues from cysteine through phenylalanine. Only the CDR3 part of the read is kept: 45 bases, read in frame from the first base. Rearrangement joined TRBV5-1 to TRBJ2-7, with the D segment identity uncertain. This clonotype was sampled from an adult with an advanced solid tumor such as melanoma, head and neck, liver or kidney cancer. Here the sequenced sample was CD4+ or CD8+ T cells sorted from blood, taken in a trial of the OX40 agonist ivuxolimab. The CDR3 corresponds to CASSLRLEGSNEQYF. The bases read TGCGCCAGCAGCTTGAGGTTGGAAGGGTCAAACGAGCAGTACTTC.